One sample yielded the 21 T cell receptor beta chains listed below, sequenced in a study of T cells in narcolepsy. Assay used: immunoSEQ multiplex PCR; TCRdb lists only in-frame clones, some missing. The top ten clones hold less than 1.3% of a sample with around 24,000 clones, roughly 86% of them seen once. Sequences were obtained from memory (CD45RA-) CD4+ T cells from blood. These receptors were collected from a human donor in good health.

This clone was picked up one time. The chain uses TRBV19 and TRBJ1-2; D gene uncertain. V was pared by 7 bases and J by 4 bases, with 10 bases between. The CDR3 consists of 12 residues. Looked up from germline, CDR1 is LNHDA and CDR2 is SQIVND (reference sequence). The CDR3 DNA sequence: TGTGCCAGTACCAGCGAGTCCTATGGCTACACCTTC. As protein: CASTSESYGYTF. Using reference TRBV19 and TRBJ1-2 for the parts outside the CDR3, the full variable domain is DGGITQSPKYLFRKEGQNVTLSCEQNLNHDAMYWYRQDPGQGLRLIYYSQIVNDFQKGDIAEGYSVSREKKESFPLTVTSAQKNPTAFYLCASTSESYGYTFGSGTRLTVV.

This chain uses TRBV5-6 with TRBJ2-5; 9 positions agree with TRBD2. The CDR3 loop spans 15 amino acids. With V trimmed by 2 bases and J by 2 bases, 4 bases remained unmatched. Germline V gene data show CDR1 as SGHDT and CDR2 as YYEEEE. The CDR3 DNA reads TGTGCCAGCAGCTTAGCGGGGGGCCTTCAAGAGACCCAGTACTTC. This encodes CASSLAGGLQETQYF.

V gene TRBV30 combines with J gene TRBJ2-7; tentatively, D is TRBD1 (6 bases). CDR3 length: 15 amino acids. The V gene lost 1 base and the J gene lost 4 bases, with 17 bases spanning the gap. Looked up from germline, CDR1 is GTSNPN and CDR2 is SVGIG (reference sequence). The CDR3 sequence is CAWSAPGRGRYEQYF. For the CDR3, the DNA is TGTGCCTGGAGTGCCCCAGGCAGGGGTCGGTACGAGCAGTACTTC.

This clone occurred a few times. V gene TRBV7-6 combines with J gene TRBJ2-2; D is possibly TRBD1 (5 bases). There are 17 residues in the CDR3. Germline V gene sequence: CDR1 SGHVS, CDR2 FNYEAQ. Trimming removed 4 bases from V and 1 base from J, with 16 bases in between. In DNA, the CDR3 is TGTGCCAGCAGCTCGCTACAAGGGGCCGGGAACACCGGGGAGCTGTTTTTT. This sequence encodes CASSSLQGAGNTGELFF.

CDR3: CASSPDRATGELFF. The CDR3, as DNA: TGTGCCAGCTCACCGGACAGGGCTACCGGGGAGCTGTTTTTT. The gene calls are TRBV18 and TRBJ2-2; 8 bases line up with TRBD1. Germline V gene lookup returns CDR1 KGHSH and CDR2 LQKENI. CDR3 size: 14 residues. The V and J ends lost 3 bases and 5 bases, in that order; junction bases with no gene match: 2.

The rearrangement uses TRBV7-2 and TRBJ1-2; TRBD1 matches at 7 bases. Germline trimming cut 4 bases from V and 0 bases from J; bases unmatched to any gene: 2. CDR3 length equals 14 residues. In germline, CDR1 is SGHTA, CDR2 FQGNSA. This chain's CDR3 is CASSSDRANYGYTF. In DNA form, the CDR3 reads TGTGCCAGCAGCTCCGACAGGGCTAACTATGGCTACACCTTC.

The chain joins TRBV9 to TRBJ2-1; the D is unclear. V was trimmed by 0 bases and J by 6 bases, leaving 10 bases between them. The CDR3 runs 14 residues. Germline CDR1 and CDR2: SGDLS and YYNGEE. CDR3 sequence: CASSVVSLSNEQFF. CDR3 nucleotides: TGTGCCAGCAGCGTAGTGTCTTTGAGCAATGAGCAGTTCTTC.

The genes are TRBV6-1 and TRBJ1-3, with a weak D call TRBD1 (6 bases). CDR3 length equals 14 residues. CDR1 and CDR2 from the germline V gene are MNHNS and SASEGT. Trimming pared 7 bases from V and 3 bases from J, leaving 13 bases between. The CDR3 spells CASTTGSGGNTIYF. The CDR3 nucleotides read TGTGCCAGCACCACAGGGTCAGGTGGAAACACCATATATTTT.

The genes are TRBV21-1 and TRBJ2-5; the D call of TRBD1 is as the table states it, not checked on the DNA. TRBV21-1 is an annotated pseudogene. This CDR3 region has 15 residues. The CDR3 loop reads CASSKGAGAAETQYF. The CDR3 DNA reads as TGTGCCAGCAGCAAAGGGGCAGGGGCCGCGGAGACCCAGTACTTC.

This chain uses TRBV5-4 with TRBJ2-7, with a weak D call TRBD1 (6 bases). V lost 4 bases and J lost 5, with 13 bases in between. In germline, CDR1 is SGHNT, CDR2 YYREEE (reference sequence). The CDR3 totals 13 residues. The CDR3 DNA is TGTGCCAGCAGCAAACAGGGAATTGACGAGCAGTACTTC. It yields the protein CASSKQGIDEQYF.

The chain combines TRBV5-6 with TRBJ2-3; no clear D. Trimming took 4 bases from V and 0 from J, leaving 6 bases between them. Germline CDR1 reads SGHDT; CDR2 reads YYEEEE. The CDR3 totals 13 residues. CDR3 nucleotide sequence: TGTGCCAGCAGCCCCCAGAGCACAGATACGCAGTATTTT. Protein sequence: CASSPQSTDTQYF.

The J gene is TRBJ2-2, the V gene TRBV19, with 11 nucleotides matching TRBD1. Germline V gives CDR1 LNHDA, CDR2 SQIVND (reference sequence). This CDR3 contains 18 residues. J gave up 1 base and V 6 bases, and 10 bases lay outside the gene matches. Written as DNA, the CDR3 is TGTGCCAGTAGCTCCCGGGACAGGGGGGCAGTGAACACCGGGGAGCTGTTTTTT. This translates into CASSSRDRGAVNTGELFF. Full variable domain (remainder filled in from reference TRBV19 and TRBJ2-2): DGGITQSPKYLFRKEGQNVTLSCEQNLNHDAMYWYRQDPGQGLRLIYYSQIVNDFQKGDIAEGYSVSREKKESFPLTVTSAQKNPTAFYLCASSSRDRGAVNTGELFFGEGSRLTVL.

This clone was observed a few times. The rearrangement uses TRBV5-4 and TRBJ1-1; unclear D gene. There are 13 residues in the CDR3. The germline V gene encodes CDR1 SGHNT and CDR2 YYREEE (reference sequence). With 5 bases removed from V and 0 bases from J, the gap between germline ends came to 8 bases. The CDR3 nucleotides read TGTGCCAGCAGTCGGGTCATGAACACTGAAGCTTTCTTT. Encoded protein: CASSRVMNTEAFF.

The chain joins TRBV28 to TRBJ1-2; D is undetermined. Germline values: CDR1 MDHEN, CDR2 SYDVKM. The CDR3 consists of 15 residues. Deletions cut 5 bases from V and 4 bases from J, with 17 bases between. This chain's CDR3 is CASSLIGSGSYGYTF. The CDR3 nucleotides are TGTGCCAGCAGTCTGATAGGATCGGGGTCCTATGGCTACACCTTC.

This clone was seen more than once but under ten times. J is TRBJ1-4 and V is TRBV6-5; D unresolved. Between the trimmed V and J ends, which lost 6 bases and 0 bases, there was a span of 8 bases. Germline CDR1 reads MNHEY; CDR2 reads SVGAGI. There are 14 residues in the CDR3. The CDR3 bases are TGTGCCAGCAGAAAGGCAGCAACTAATGAAAAACTGTTTTTT. It translates to CASRKAATNEKLFF.

The chain uses TRBV28 and TRBJ2-7; TRBD2 matches 10 bases. The V and J ends lost 5 bases and 3 bases, in that order; junction bases with no gene match: 4. This CDR3 is 14 amino acids long. Germline-derived CDR1 and CDR2 are MDHEN and SYDVKM. CDR3 bases: TGTGCCAGCAGTCTACTAGCGGGGAACTACGAGCAGTACTTC. As protein: CASSLLAGNYEQYF.

The chain recombines TRBV19 with TRBJ2-2, with D unclear. The CDR3 runs 10 residues. Looked up from germline, CDR1 is LNHDA and CDR2 is SQIVND (reference sequence). V was clipped by 8 bases and J by 10 bases, with 8 bases between them. The CDR3 DNA reads as TGTGCCAGTCGGCGTGAGGAGCTGTTTTTT. Translating it yields CASRREELFF.

V gene TRBV6-1 combines with J gene TRBJ1-5; the D is unclear. Germline CDR1 is MNHNS and CDR2 is SASEGT. This CDR3 is built from 13 residues. V was trimmed by 2 bases and J by 4 bases, leaving 6 bases between them. The CDR3 region has the DNA TGTGCCAGCAGTGAAAATGGTAATCAGCCCCAGCATTTT. It specifies CASSENGNQPQHF.

This clone appeared a single time. This chain links TRBV7-3 with TRBJ2-7; D not resolved. Trimming removed 1 base from V and 4 bases from J, with 14 bases in between. Germline V gene data show CDR1 as SGHTA and CDR2 as FQGTGA. The CDR3 is made up of 15 amino acids. CDR3 nucleotides: TGTGCCAGCAGCTTAATAGGAGTAGTGGGGTACGAGCAGTACTTC. It specifies CASSLIGVVGYEQYF.

This rearrangement joins TRBV6-5 to TRBJ2-5, with D unclear. Germline loops: CDR1 MNHEY, CDR2 SVGAGI. The CDR3 is 11 residues long. V was cut by 0 bases and J by 7 bases, with 3 bases left in between. The CDR3 DNA sequence: TGTGCCAGCAGTTACTCTGGGACCCAGTACTTC. Protein product: CASSYSGTQYF.

The chain links TRBV30 to TRBJ2-4, with a tentative D call TRBD1 (5 bases). The CDR3 spans 15 residues. Germline CDR1 reads GTSNPN; CDR2 reads SVGIG (reference sequence). V lost 1 base to trimming and J lost 3 bases, with 13 bases between them. The CDR3 sequence: CAWSGAGFVKNIQYF. CDR3 DNA sequence: TGTGCCTGGAGTGGGGCAGGGTTTGTCAAAAACATTCAGTACTTC.